These 27 T cell receptor beta chains were all obtained from the same sample, sequenced in a study of cytomegalovirus exposure and HLA in healthy donors. A multiplex PCR was run with 60 Vbeta primers and 13 Jbeta primers. Sequencing used immunoSEQ multiplex PCR; TCRdb keeps in-frame clones, though not all of them. The table records over 95,000 clones, roughly 80% of them present only once. The specimen was PBMCs. The receptors here all came from a female donor in good health and CMV-seronegative.

This rearrangement joins TRBV6-6 to TRBJ2-7, with no clear D. The CDR3 covers 13 residues. The germline gives CDR1 MNHNY, CDR2 SVGAGI (reference sequence). V lost 6 bases and J 0 bases, leaving 9 bases between the germline ends. CDR3 coding DNA: TGTGCCAGCAGCGAGAGAGGCTCCTACGAGCAGTACTTC. Encoded protein: CASSERGSYEQYF.

The chain carries TRBV11-2 and TRBJ1-6; D gene unclear. The germline V and J ends were trimmed by 1 base and 8 bases, with 9 bases remaining between them. The CDR3 sequence is 14 residues long. Germline V CDR1 and CDR2: SGHAT, FQNNGV. The CDR3 nucleotides are TGTGCCAGCAGCTTAGCCGGAGGATATTCACCCCTCCACTTT. It specifies CASSLAGGYSPLHF.

The chain is built from TRBV7-2 and TRBJ2-7; 8 nucleotides agree with TRBD2. Germline V gene data show CDR1 as SGHTA and CDR2 as FQGNSA. The CDR3 consists of 13 residues. V trimming: 1 base; J trimming: 8 bases; junction bases outside the gene matches: 4. This CDR3 reads CASSLGTGGKQYF. CDR3 nucleotides: TGTGCCAGCAGCTTAGGTACGGGAGGGAAGCAGTACTTC.

V usage is TRBV11-2 and J usage is TRBJ1-4; TRBD1 might be the D (6 bases). Trimming left V 4 bases short and J 5 bases short, with 17 bases between. The germline gives CDR1 SGHAT, CDR2 FQNNGV. The CDR3 extends over 16 amino acids. CDR3 nucleotides: TGTGCCAGCAGCTGGGGGTCGGGGGGGCGGAATGAAAAACTGTTTTTT. Its translation is CASSWGSGGRNEKLFF. The full variable domain, its missing parts supplied by reference TRBV11-2 and TRBJ1-4, is EAGVAQSPRYKIIEKRQSVAFWCNPISGHATLYWYQQILGQGPKLLIQFQNNGVVDDSQLPKDRFSAERLKGVDSTLKIQPAKLEDSAVYLCASSWGSGGRNEKLFFGSGTQLSVL.

This sequence joins TRBV4-3 and TRBJ2-5; 8 positions agree with TRBD2. With 4 bases clipped from V and 5 bases from J, the junction kept 15 bases outside the gene matches. CDR3 length: 17 residues. CDR1 and CDR2 from the germline V gene are LGHNA and YSLEER. The CDR3 spells CASSPLAVGDKSETQYF. Here the CDR3 DNA reads TGCGCCAGCAGCCCACTAGCGGTGGGGGACAAGTCGGAGACCCAGTACTTC.

This clone is a singleton in its sample. This chain's CDR3 is CASSLRLAGSTDTQYF. The DNA of the CDR3 is TGTGCCAGCAGCTTGCGACTAGCGGGGTCCACAGATACGCAGTATTTT. The V call is TRBV5-6, the J call TRBJ2-3, with TRBD2 identical over 11 bases. Germline V CDR1 and CDR2: SGHDT, YYEEEE. This CDR3 region has 16 residues. V was pared by 1 base and J by 2 bases, with 3 bases of the junction left unmatched. Together with reference TRBV5-6 and TRBJ2-3, the CDR3 gives the full variable domain: DAGVTQSPTHLIKTRGQQVTLRCSPKSGHDTVSWYQQALGQGPQFIFQYYEEEERQRGNFPDRFSGHQFPNYSSELNVNALLLGDSALYLCASSLRLAGSTDTQYFGPGTRLTVL.

The J gene is TRBJ2-2, the V gene TRBV7-9; 8 nucleotides line up with TRBD2. V lost 5 bases, J lost 4 bases, and 9 bases stayed unmatched. This CDR3 region has 16 residues. Germline V CDR1 and CDR2: SEHNR, FQNEAQ (reference sequence). The CDR3 loop is CASSPSGGGLTGELFF. CDR3 nucleotide sequence: TGTGCCAGCAGCCCCTCCGGGGGGGGTCTCACCGGGGAGCTGTTTTTT.

This chain links TRBV6-1 with TRBJ2-2, with 9 bases that match TRBD1. Germline CDR1 reads MNHNS; CDR2 reads SASEGT. The CDR3 length is 15 residues. V gave up 7 bases and J gave up 6 bases; unmatched junction bases: 9. Here the CDR3 reads CASTPTGGSAGELFF. The DNA of the CDR3 is TGTGCCAGCACACCGACAGGGGGATCCGCCGGGGAGCTGTTTTTT.

This clone was counted a single time. The genes are TRBV18 and TRBJ1-6, with a possible D match to TRBD1 (6 bases). The germline gives CDR1 KGHSH, CDR2 LQKENI. V was clipped by 2 bases and J by 7 bases, with 12 bases between them. The length of the CDR3 is 15 residues. CDR3 in amino acids: CASSPAQGKNSPLHF. CDR3 nucleotides: TGTGCCAGCTCACCAGCGCAGGGGAAGAATTCACCCCTCCACTTT. Full variable domain (outside the CDR3, taken from reference TRBV18 and TRBJ1-6): NAGVMQNPRHLVRRRGQEARLRCSPMKGHSHVYWYRQLPEEGLKFMVYLQKENIIDESGMPKERFSAEFPKEGPSILRIQQVVRGDSAAYFCASSPAQGKNSPLHFGNGTRLTVT.

This chain uses TRBV5-4 with TRBJ1-1; no firm D call. The CDR3 runs 13 residues. Germline V CDR1 and CDR2: SGHNT, YYREEE (reference sequence). V gave up 4 bases and J gave up 3 bases, with 10 bases separating them. CDR3 DNA: TGTGCCAGCAGCCTGGAAGCGGACACTGAAGCTTTCTTT. Amino acid sequence: CASSLEADTEAFF.

The chain uses TRBV4-2 and TRBJ2-5, with 7 bases aligning to TRBD2. In germline, CDR1 is LGHNA, CDR2 YNFKEQ. The J segment lost 4 bases and the V segment lost 1 base, leaving 12 bases of the junction unmatched. The CDR3 is 17 amino acids. The CDR3 region has the DNA TGTGCCAGCAGCCAAGGAAATGAGCGGGGTGGGCGAGAGACCCAGTACTTC. Protein sequence: CASSQGNERGGRETQYF.

The chain joins TRBV11-1 to TRBJ2-7; perhaps TRBD2 as D (5 bases). Germline V lookup: CDR1 SGHAT, CDR2 FQDESV (reference sequence). There are 16 residues in the CDR3. Deletions cut 1 base from V and 0 bases from J, with 13 bases between. The CDR3 DNA reads as TGTGCCAGCAGCTTAGATTTTCTAGGGAGCTCCTACGAGCAGTACTTC. The encoded protein is CASSLDFLGSSYEQYF.

The chain joins TRBV5-1 to TRBJ2-1, with D possibly matching TRBD1 (5 bases). Trimming cost V 0 bases and J 0 bases, with 13 bases left between them. Germline assignment: CDR1 SGHRS and CDR2 YFSETQ. The CDR3 totals 17 residues. CDR3 nucleotides: TGCGCCAGCAGCTTGGCCCAGGGTCTGAGCTCCTACAATGAGCAGTTCTTC. Protein sequence: CASSLAQGLSSYNEQFF.

The chain is built from TRBV28 and TRBJ2-5; 10 bases align to TRBD2. This CDR3 is 17 amino acids long. V trimming: 1 base; J trimming: 4 bases; junction bases outside the gene matches: 9. CDR1 MDHEN and CDR2 SYDVKM come from the germline V gene. As DNA, the CDR3 is TGTGCCAGCAGTTTATCCAGCGGGGGGGCCAAGCGAGAGACCCAGTACTTC. Its protein is CASSLSSGGAKRETQYF.

This clone has only a few counts. The chain is built from TRBV19 and TRBJ1-1; D remains ambiguous. The CDR3 is made up of 16 amino acids. Trimming stripped 5 bases from V and 5 bases from J, with 21 bases between. Germline V lookup: CDR1 LNHDA, CDR2 SQIVND (reference sequence). CDR3: CASSPASGLGGTEAFF. CDR3 in DNA: TGTGCCAGTAGTCCTGCTTCCGGCCTAGGAGGAACTGAAGCTTTCTTT. Filled out from reference TRBV19 and TRBJ1-1, the complete variable domain reads DGGITQSPKYLFRKEGQNVTLSCEQNLNHDAMYWYRQDPGQGLRLIYYSQIVNDFQKGDIAEGYSVSREKKESFPLTVTSAQKNPTAFYLCASSPASGLGGTEAFFGQGTRLTVV.

The chain recombines TRBV7-2 with TRBJ2-7; D perhaps matches TRBD2 (6 bases). V gave up 3 bases and J gave up 4 bases, with 16 bases separating them. Germline V lookup: CDR1 SGHTA, CDR2 FQGNSA. The CDR3 contains 15 residues. CDR3 amino acids: CASSFQAGSVYEQYF. CDR3 in DNA: TGTGCCAGCAGCTTCCAGGCGGGGTCAGTATACGAGCAGTACTTC.

This clone was picked up a small number of times. The V gene is TRBV2, the J gene TRBJ2-7; TRBD1 might be the D (6 bases). CDR3 size: 15 residues. V was shortened by 8 bases and J by 6 bases, with 23 bases between the two germline ends. The V gene's germline CDR1 is SNHLY and CDR2 FYNNEI. CDR3 sequence (DNA): TGTGCCAGCTCCGCGGACAGAACCACGGACGGCGAGCAGTACTTC. It specifies CASSADRTTDGEQYF.

This clone was seen a few times. The chain links TRBV10-2 to TRBJ2-7; D call uncertain. The CDR3 sequence is 11 residues long. Trimming removed 3 bases at V and 4 bases at J, with 4 bases between. CDR1 WSHSY and CDR2 SAAADI come from the germline V gene. In nucleotides, the CDR3 is TGCGCCAGCAGTGACCTTTACGAGCAGTACTTC. Translated: CASSDLYEQYF.

This rearrangement joins TRBV6-5 to TRBJ1-1; possibly TRBD1 for D (6 bases). The length of the CDR3 is 13 residues. CDR1 is MNHEY, CDR2 SVGAGI, per germline. Trimming removed 6 bases at V and 0 bases at J, with 8 bases between. CDR3 DNA: TGTGCCAGCAGACAGGGACTGAACACTGAAGCTTTCTTT. This codes for CASRQGLNTEAFF.

This rearrangement joins TRBV18 to TRBJ1-1; TRBD1 might be the D (6 bases). The length of the CDR3 is 16 residues. V was pared by 3 bases and J by 4 bases, with 18 bases between. Germline V gives CDR1 KGHSH, CDR2 LQKENI. This CDR3 reads CASSPLATTGLTEAFF. The CDR3 DNA sequence: TGTGCCAGCTCACCCCTCGCTACTACAGGGCTCACTGAAGCTTTCTTT. Drawing the rest from reference TRBV18 and TRBJ1-1, the complete variable domain is NAGVMQNPRHLVRRRGQEARLRCSPMKGHSHVYWYRQLPEEGLKFMVYLQKENIIDESGMPKERFSAEFPKEGPSILRIQQVVRGDSAAYFCASSPLATTGLTEAFFGQGTRLTVV.

V gene TRBV7-9 combines with J gene TRBJ1-5, with D possibly TRBD1 on 5 matching bases. Deletions cut 1 base from V and 7 bases from J, with 8 bases between. This CDR3 spans 13 amino acids. Per the germline V gene, CDR1 is SEHNR and CDR2 is FQNEAQ (reference sequence). The CDR3 DNA follows: TGTGCCAGCAGCTTAGGGGGCGAGCAGCCCCAGCATTTT. Residues: CASSLGGEQPQHF.

The rearrangement links TRBV27 to TRBJ2-1, with 13 bases fitting TRBD2. Looked up from germline, CDR1 is MNHEY and CDR2 is SMNVEV (reference sequence). CDR3 length equals 18 residues. V dropped 6 bases and J dropped 0; count of bases not matched to a gene: 8. CDR3 in amino acids: CASRRLAGGQTSYNEQFF. CDR3 coding DNA: TGTGCCAGCAGGCGACTAGCGGGGGGCCAGACCTCCTACAATGAGCAGTTCTTC.

J is TRBJ2-2 and V is TRBV7-2, with TRBD2 matching 8 bases. V lost 4 bases and J lost 1; bases outside the gene matches: 5. Germline CDR1 reads SGHTA; CDR2 reads FQGNSA. This CDR3 spans 16 amino acids. The CDR3 spells CASSSTAGVNTGELFF. DNA of the CDR3: TGTGCCAGCAGCTCGACAGCGGGAGTGAACACCGGGGAGCTGTTTTTT.

The V call is TRBV19, the J call TRBJ2-7, with 11 bases aligning to TRBD1. The CDR3 covers 13 residues. Per the germline V gene, CDR1 is LNHDA and CDR2 is SQIVND (reference sequence). Losses at the gene ends were 10 bases for V and 4 bases for J; bases not matched to a gene: 6. In DNA form, the CDR3 reads TGTGCCACCTCCGGGACAGGGGGTTACGAGCAGTACTTC. This sequence encodes CATSGTGGYEQYF.

The rearrangement links TRBV30 to TRBJ1-4, with TRBD1 matching 7 bases. V dropped 3 bases and J dropped 10; count of bases not matched to a gene: 17. Germline CDR1 reads GTSNPN; CDR2 reads SVGIG (reference sequence). This CDR3 is built from 16 residues. In DNA, the CDR3 is TGTGCCTGGAGGAGCCAGGGGGGATTTTCTAGGGGAAAACTGTTTTTT. It yields the protein CAWRSQGGFSRGKLFF.

This chain joins TRBV18 and TRBJ2-3, with 10 bases fitting TRBD2. Per the germline V gene, CDR1 is KGHSH and CDR2 is LQKENI. The CDR3 runs 12 residues. CDR3 amino acids: CSGGAGADTQYF. DNA for the CDR3: TGTAGCGGGGGGGCCGGTGCAGATACGCAGTATTTT.

This clone was counted between two and nine times. The chain couples TRBV2 to TRBJ1-1, with 9 bases identical to TRBD1. CDR1 and CDR2 (germline): SNHLY, FYNNEI. Trimming at V came to 7 bases and at J to 5 bases, leaving 5 bases not matched to a gene. This CDR3 comprises 13 residues. The CDR3 reads CASIPGTGTEAFF. In DNA, the CDR3 is TGTGCCAGCATCCCCGGGACAGGGACTGAAGCTTTCTTT.